A selection of T cell receptor beta chains follows, all from one sample in a study of OX40 agonist ivuxolimab in advanced cancers. Here immunoSEQ multiplex PCR was the method, and the copy in TCRdb shows in-frame clones only, minus some. The repertoire holds 65,000 to 80,000 clones, with approximately 93% as singletons. The sample consisted of CD4+ or CD8+ T cells sorted from blood, taken in a trial of the OX40 agonist ivuxolimab. Every receptor here comes from an adult with an advanced solid tumor such as melanoma, head and neck, liver or kidney cancer. CDR3s include the opening cysteine and the closing phenylalanine or tryptophan. A D gene is named only where the DNA matches it firmly. Size is stated for part of the rows, as once, few or many counts, or as a class when the clone is expanded.

abundance	j_gene	v_gene	d_gene	CDR3nt	CDR3aa
-	TRBJ1-1	TRBV18	-	TGTGCCAGCTCAGTTAAACAGGGTGAGGGCACTGAAGCTTTCTTT	CASSVKQGEGTEAFF
once	TRBJ2-1	TRBV7-3	TRBD1	TGTGCCAGCAGCTTATATGAAGTGAGGGGGCGCATCAATGAGCAGTTCTTC	CASSLYEVRGRINEQFF
few	TRBJ2-5	TRBV5-1	TRBD2	TGCGCCAGCAGCCCGAGCGGGGGTCAAGCAGGGGAGACCCAGTACTTC	CASSPSGGQAGETQYF
-	TRBJ2-5	TRBV29-1	-	TGCAGCGAATCAGGACAGAGACAAGAGACCCAGTACTTC	CSESGQRQETQYF
-	TRBJ1-1	TRBV7-9	-	TGTGCCAGCAGCTTGAGGGTCGGCACTGAAGCTTTCTTT	CASSLRVGTEAFF
-	TRBJ1-2	TRBV7-2	-	TGTGCCAGCAGCTTAGACGGCGGGTGGATAGATGGCTACACCTTC	CASSLDGGWIDGYTF
-	TRBJ2-5	TRBV28	TRBD2	TGTGCCAGCAGTTTAAGAGTAGCGGGGGGCATAGAGACCCAGTACTTC	CASSLRVAGGIETQYF
-	TRBJ2-5	TRBV5-4	-	TGTGCCAGCAGCTTGGAAGTAGGGGAAGAGACCCAGTACTTC	CASSLEVGEETQYF
-	TRBJ2-5	TRBV2	-	TGTGCCAGCAGTGATGGGAGGCACCAAGAGACCCAGTACTTC	CASSDGRHQETQYF
-	TRBJ2-2	TRBV10-1	-	TGCGCCAGCAGCAAGATGGCCGGGGAGCTGTTTTTT	CASSKMAGELFF
few	TRBJ1-2	TRBV9	TRBD1	TGTGCCAGCAGCGTTGGTGGACAGGGAGCTAACTATGGCTACACCTTC	CASSVGGQGANYGYTF